This TCR beta chain comes out of a study of shared T cell receptors in the human thymus. The assay was immunoSEQ multiplex PCR, and TCRdb's table has in-frame clones only and misses some. This repertoire shows 700,000 or so clones, approximately 85% found once; its top ten account for 0.0095% to 0.013%. Germline CDR1 reads SGHDT; CDR2 reads YYEEEE. V was trimmed by 2 bases and J by 5 bases, leaving 11 bases between them. The CDR3 runs to 14 residues. These data were also filed under a second study, of human thymus T cells. In that study: All donors were healthy Finnish infants who were undergoing corrective surgery to treat congenital heart defects. Corrective heart surgery yielded resections, and these provided the thymus tissue. The related literature has documented a marked overlap of thymic repertoires among unrelated individuals.

The source of this sequence is a girl less than two years old with a congenital heart defect. The chain uses TRBV5-6 and TRBJ2-1; the D is unclear. Sequencing used thymocytes. In DNA form, the CDR3 reads TGTGCCAGCAGCTTCGGTCCTACTCACAATGAGCAGTTCTTC. Its protein product is CASSFGPTHNEQFF.